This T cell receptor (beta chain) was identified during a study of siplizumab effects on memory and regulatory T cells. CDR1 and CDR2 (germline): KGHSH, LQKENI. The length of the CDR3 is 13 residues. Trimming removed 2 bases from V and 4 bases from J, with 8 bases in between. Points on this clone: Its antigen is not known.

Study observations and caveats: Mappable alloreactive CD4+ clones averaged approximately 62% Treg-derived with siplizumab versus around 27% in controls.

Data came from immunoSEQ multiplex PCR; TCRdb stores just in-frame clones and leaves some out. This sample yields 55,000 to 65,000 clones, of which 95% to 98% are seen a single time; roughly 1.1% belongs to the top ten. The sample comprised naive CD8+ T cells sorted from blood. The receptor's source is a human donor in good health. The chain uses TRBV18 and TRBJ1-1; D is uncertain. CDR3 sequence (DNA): TGTGCCAGCTCACCAGCAGTGTCCACTGAAGCTTTCTTT. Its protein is CASSPAVSTEAFF.